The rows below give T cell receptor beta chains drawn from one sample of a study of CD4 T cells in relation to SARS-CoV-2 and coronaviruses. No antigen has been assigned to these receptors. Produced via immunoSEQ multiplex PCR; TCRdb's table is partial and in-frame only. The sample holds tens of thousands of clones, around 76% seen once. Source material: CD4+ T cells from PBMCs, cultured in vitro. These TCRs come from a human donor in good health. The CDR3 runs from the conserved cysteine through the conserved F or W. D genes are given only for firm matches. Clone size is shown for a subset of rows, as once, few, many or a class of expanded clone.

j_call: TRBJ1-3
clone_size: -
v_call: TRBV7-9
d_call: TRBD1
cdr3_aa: CASSGDRTSGNTIYF
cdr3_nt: TGTGCCAGCAGCGGGGACAGGACTTCTGGAAACACCATATATTTT

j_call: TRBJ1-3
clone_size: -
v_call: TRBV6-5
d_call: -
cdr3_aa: CASRIAPDTNTIYF
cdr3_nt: TGTGCCAGCAGGATTGCCCCGGACACGAACACCATATATTTT

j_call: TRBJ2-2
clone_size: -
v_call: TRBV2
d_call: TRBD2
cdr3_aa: CASRSGAGQNTGELFF
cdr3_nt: TGTGCCAGCAGGAGCGGGGCAGGCCAGAACACCGGGGAGCTGTTTTTT

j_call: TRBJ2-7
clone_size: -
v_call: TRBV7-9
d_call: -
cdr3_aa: CASSLDPGAYEQYF
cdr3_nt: TGTGCCAGCAGCTTGGACCCCGGCGCCTACGAGCAGTACTTC

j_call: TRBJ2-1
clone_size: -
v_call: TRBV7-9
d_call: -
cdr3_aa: CASSRQDNYNEQFF
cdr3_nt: TGTGCCAGCAGCCGACAAGACAACTACAATGAGCAGTTCTTC

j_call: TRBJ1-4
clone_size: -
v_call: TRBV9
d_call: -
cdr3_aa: CASSVGFHTGSGREKLFF
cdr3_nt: TGTGCCAGCAGCGTAGGCTTCCACACAGGGTCGGGTAGAGAAAAACTGTTTTTT

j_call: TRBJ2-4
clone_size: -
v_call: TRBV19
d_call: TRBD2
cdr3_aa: CASSSGTSGKNIQYF
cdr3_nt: TGTGCCAGTAGTTCCGGGACTAGCGGGAAAAACATTCAGTACTTC

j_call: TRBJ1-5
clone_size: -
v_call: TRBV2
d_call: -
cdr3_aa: CASSDQVGEPQHF
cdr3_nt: TGTGCCAGCAGCGATCAAGTCGGGGAGCCCCAGCATTTT

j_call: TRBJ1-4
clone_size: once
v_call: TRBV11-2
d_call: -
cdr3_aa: CASSLAVVGEKLFF
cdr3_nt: TGTGCCAGCAGCTTAGCGGTTGTGGGTGAAAAACTGTTTTTT

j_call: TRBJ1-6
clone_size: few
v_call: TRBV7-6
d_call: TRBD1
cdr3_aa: CASSPTGQGYSPLHF
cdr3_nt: TGTGCCAGCAGCCCCACGGGACAGGGGTATTCACCCCTCCACTTT

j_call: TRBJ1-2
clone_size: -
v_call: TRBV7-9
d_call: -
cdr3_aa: CASSLGSSGDHYGYTF
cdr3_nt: TGTGCCAGCAGCTTAGGGTCCTCCGGGGATCACTATGGCTACACCTTC

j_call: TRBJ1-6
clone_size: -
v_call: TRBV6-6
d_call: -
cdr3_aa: CASSHRTASSYNSPLHF
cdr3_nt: TGTGCCAGCAGTCACAGAACAGCGAGCTCCTATAATTCACCCCTCCACTTT

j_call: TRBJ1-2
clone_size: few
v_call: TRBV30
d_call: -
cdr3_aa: CAWSPRAAYGYTF
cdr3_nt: TGTGCCTGGAGCCCCCGGGCAGCTTATGGCTACACCTTC

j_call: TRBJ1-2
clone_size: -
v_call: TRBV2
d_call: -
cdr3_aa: CASSEGGGAGYGYTF
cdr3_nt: TGTGCCAGCAGTGAAGGTGGGGGGGCAGGCTATGGCTACACCTTC

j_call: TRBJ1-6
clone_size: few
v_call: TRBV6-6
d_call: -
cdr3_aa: CASRGGGGDNSPLHF
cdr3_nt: TGTGCCTCCCGGGGCGGCGGTGGGGATAATTCACCCCTCCACTTT

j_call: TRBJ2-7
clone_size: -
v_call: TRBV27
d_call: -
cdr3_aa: CASSPSGIHEQYF
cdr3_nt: TGTGCCAGCAGCCCTTCCGGTATCCACGAGCAGTACTTC

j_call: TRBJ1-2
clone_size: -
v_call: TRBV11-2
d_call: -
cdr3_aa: CASSLSWPRRGDYGYTF
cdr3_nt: TGTGCCAGCAGCTTATCCTGGCCGCGGCGAGGAGACTATGGCTACACCTTC

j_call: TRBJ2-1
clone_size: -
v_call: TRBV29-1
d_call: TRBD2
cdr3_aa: CSVDRGTSGLVGNEQFF
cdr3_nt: TGCAGCGTTGATAGGGGGACTAGCGGGCTGGTTGGCAATGAGCAGTTCTTC

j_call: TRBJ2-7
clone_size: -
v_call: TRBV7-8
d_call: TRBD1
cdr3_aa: CASSLSGTDPYEQYF
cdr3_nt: TGTGCCAGCAGCCTGAGTGGGACAGATCCCTACGAGCAGTACTTC

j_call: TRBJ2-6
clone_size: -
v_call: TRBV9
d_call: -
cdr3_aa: CASSVAGSGANVLTF
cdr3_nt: TGTGCCAGCAGCGTAGCAGGTTCTGGGGCCAACGTCCTGACTTTC